The clone carrying this T cell receptor (beta chain) occurred once. Its antigen is unidentified. Extraction and reverse transcription of RNA yielded cDNA as the sequencing template. TCRdb's copy holds only in-frame clones and misses some; the assay was immunoSEQ multiplex PCR. The table records around 190,000 clones, about three fifths of them present only once. This CDR3 has 12 residues. The V gene's germline CDR1 is GTSNPN and CDR2 SVGIG (reference sequence). The V end lost 3 bases, the J end lost 5 bases, and 10 bases lay between the germline ends. These data come from a study of CD8+ T cells in alopecia areata. Whole-study results and caveats: Only a single nonresponder existed, so baseline CD8+ expansion links stay unclear. On tofacitinib, scalp clonality and expanded CD8+ clones among top 100 fell significantly. Many expanded lesional clones persisted in scalp and blood during tofacitinib.

Treatment reported: oral pan-JAK inhibitor, 5-10 mg twice daily. Samples from alopecia areata patients were lesional scalp punch biopsies and peripheral blood. The TCR originated in a human donor with alopecia areata. The sequences come from CD4+ T cells sorted from blood, collected at week 4, from a patient treated with tofacitinib. The chain carries TRBV30 and TRBJ2-5, with D unclear. The CDR3 loop reads CAWSFSAETQYF. CDR3 DNA: TGTGCCTGGAGCTTCAGCGCGGAGACCCAGTACTTC.